A single sample gave rise to the 21 T cell receptor beta chains below, sequenced in a study of tumor-infiltrating lymphocytes in primary liver carcinoma listed by TCRdb under 2017. Total RNA and DNA were co-extracted without cell sorting from roughly 20-30 mg of bulk tissue using the AllPrep DNA/RNA mini kit. The instrument was an Illumina HiSeq 2500. TCRbeta-specific cDNA was reverse-transcribed from 500 ng total RNA using a constant-region primer and ProtoScript II reverse transcriptase. The TCRbeta libraries were prepared through three rounds of nested multiplex PCR following a slightly modified ARM-PCR procedure. Each of the first two PCR rounds ran for around 10 cycles using multiplex TRBV1-TRBV30 forward primers together with a Cbeta reverse primer. TCRdb's own reprocessing of the public reads used fastp at Q25 and MiXCR and kept productive beta chains. CDR3 protein duplicates are merged, each entry listing the most common genes and DNA. Across this sample there are fewer than 150,000 distinct CDR3 sequences, with 55% to 75% seen only once. Around 9.7% of the sample belongs to the ten largest clones.

Sample: liver tumor tissue from sampling region 1. The cell subset or site tag for this specimen amounts to: tumor region T1, superior pole. The origin of the receptors is a woman in her sixties with primary liver carcinoma and hepatitis B virus infection.

A remark on this clonotype: This may stem from a read error, because a much larger clone lies one nucleotide away. This sequence joins TRBV12-3 or TRBV12-4 and TRBJ2-1, with 12 bases identical to TRBD2. This CDR3 is built from 15 residues. CDR3: CSSSLAGGSRDEQFF. The CDR3 DNA sequence: TGTTCCAGCAGTCTAGCGGGAGGGTCCCGGGATGAGCAGTTCTTC.

The table lists this clonotype with many counts. DNA of the CDR3: TGTGCCAGCACTCCCGGGGCATTGCAGCCCCAGCATTTT. Its translation is CASTPGALQPQHF. The chain employs TRBV12-3 or TRBV12-4 and TRBJ1-5; a possible D gene is TRBD1 (5 bases). This CDR3 has 13 residues. V was pared by 7 bases and J by 7 bases, with 14 bases between.

The chain's CDR3 is CSTTPGPNIQYF. In nucleotides, the CDR3 is TGCAGTACTACACCGGGGCCGAACATTCAGTACTTC. The genes are TRBV20-1 and TRBJ2-4; D may match TRBD1 or TRBD2 (5 bases each). This CDR3 contains 12 residues. Trimming removed 8 bases at V and 7 bases at J, with 15 bases between. CDR1 is DFQATT and CDR2 is SNEGSKA in the germline V gene (reference sequence).

This clonotype was seen only a few times. This rearrangement joins TRBV2 to TRBJ1-2, with a possible D match to TRBD1 (6 bases). With 5 bases removed from V and 4 bases from J, the gap between germline ends came to 11 bases. CDR3 length: 13 residues. Germline V gene data show CDR1 as SNHLY and CDR2 as FYNNEI. CDR3 nucleotide sequence: TGTGCCAGCAGTTCGGGACAAGGCTATGGCTACACCTTC. The encoded protein is CASSSGQGYGYTF.

This clonotype was detected a few times. This clone may be a read error of a much larger clone one base away. The chain uses TRBV29-1 and TRBJ1-1, with TRBD1 identical over 7 bases. Germline V gene lookup returns CDR1 SQVTM and CDR2 ANQGSEA. The CDR3 spans 13 residues. The CDR3 reads CSVDRAMNTETFF. The CDR3 region has the DNA TGCAGCGTAGACAGGGCCATGAACACTGAAACTTTCTTT.

This clonotype appeared a few times. V and J are TRBV5-1 and TRBJ2-1; D possibly uses TRBD1 or TRBD2 (5 bases each). In germline, CDR1 is SGHRS, CDR2 YFSETQ. This CDR3 contains 16 residues. Trimming took 4 bases from V and 5 from J, leaving 19 bases between them. The CDR3 spells CASSVALAMGHNEQFF. CDR3 coding DNA: TGCGCCAGCAGCGTGGCGCTAGCTATGGGGCACAATGAGCAGTTCTTC. Together with reference TRBV5-1 and TRBJ2-1, the CDR3 gives the full variable domain: KAGVTQTPRYLIKTRGQQVTLSCSPISGHRSVSWYQQTPGQGLQFLFEYFSETQRNKGNFPGRFSGRQFSNSRSEMNVSTLELGDSALYLCASSVALAMGHNEQFFGPGTRLTVL.

The gene calls are TRBV29-1 and TRBJ2-7, with D possibly TRBD2 on 5 matching bases. Germline V gives CDR1 SQVTM, CDR2 ANQGSEA. The CDR3 is 12 residues long. Trimming cost V 1 base and J 6 bases, with 10 bases left between them. CDR3 protein: CSVEAAGPEQYF. The CDR3 nucleotides are TGCAGCGTTGAAGCTGCGGGTCCCGAGCAGTACTTC.

The chain couples TRBV28 to TRBJ2-4; D is possibly TRBD2 (6 bases). This CDR3 region has 14 residues. The ends were cut back, 3 bases at V and 1 base at J, with 7 bases in the middle. CDR1 and CDR2 from the germline V gene are MDHEN and SYDVKM. As DNA, the CDR3 is TGTGCCAGCAGTTTTCGGGAGGCCAAAAACATTCAGTACTTC. Its translation: CASSFREAKNIQYF.

In regard to this clonotype: The germline gene is not matched at one end of the junction; a read error may be the cause. The V gene is TRBV29-1, the J gene TRBJ2-3; 7 nucleotides align to TRBD2. Per the germline V gene, CDR1 is SQVTM and CDR2 is ANQGSEA. The CDR3 contains 15 residues. CDR3 in DNA: TGCAGTGTCGCCTATGGGAGCGGGACTGCTGATACACAGTATTTT. It encodes CSVAYGSGTADTQYF.

With regard to this clonotype: A much larger clone lies a single base off, so this may be a read error. The chain uses TRBV5-5 and TRBJ2-3; possibly TRBD1 for D (6 bases). Germline V gene lookup returns CDR1 SGHKS and CDR2 YYEKEE (reference sequence). The CDR3 spans 13 residues. V was trimmed by 0 bases and J by 10 bases, leaving 12 bases between them. CDR3 residues: CASSLVVGQSQYF. CDR3 in DNA: TGTGCCAGCAGCTTGGTGGTGGGACAATCGCAGTATTTT.

In this sample, this clonotype turned up many times. V gene TRBV6-6 combines with J gene TRBJ2-7, with 7 bases aligning to TRBD2. The V and J ends lost 6 bases and 3 bases, in that order; junction bases with no gene match: 11. The CDR3 runs to 15 residues. CDR1 is MNHNY, CDR2 SVGAGI, per germline (reference sequence). DNA of the CDR3: TGTGCCAGCAGCCTGGGGGGGAGGGCTGGCTACGAGCAGTACTTC. Amino acid sequence: CASSLGGRAGYEQYF.

As concerns this clonotype: At one of its ends the junction is not consistent with the germline gene, which may arise from a read error. The V call is TRBV29-1, the J call TRBJ1-3; D not certain. Germline CDR1 is SQVTM and CDR2 is ANQGSEA. This CDR3 is built from 12 residues. Here the CDR3 reads CNVASGGNTIYF. The CDR3 DNA follows: TGCAACGTTGCTTCGGGGGGAAACACCATATATTTT.

On this clonotype: One junction end disagrees with the germline gene, perhaps due to a read error. J is TRBJ2-1 and V is TRBV11-3; 13 bases are a match to TRBD2. Per the germline V gene, CDR1 is SGHNT and CDR2 is YENEEA. The CDR3 consists of 16 residues. CDR3 sequence: CTSSLGLAGAGSVQFF. The CDR3 DNA follows: TGTACCAGCAGCCTCGGACTAGCGGGAGCGGGGAGTGTGCAGTTCTTC.

As to this clonotype: The CDR3 ends on some other residue instead of the conserved phenylalanine or tryptophan, so this is likely a read error. The chain joins TRBV11-1 to TRBJ1-2; D gene uncertain. The CDR3 totals 16 residues. CDR1 and CDR2 from the germline V gene are SGHAT and FQDESV (reference sequence). The CDR3 DNA reads as TGTGTCGGCAGCCTCACACCACGCGGGACTAACTATGGCTACACCCTC. Residues: CVGSLTPRGTNYGYTL.

Concerning this clonotype itself: A much larger clone differs by one base, so this may be a read error. This CDR3 fails to terminate in the conserved phenylalanine or tryptophan, so it likely reflects a read error. The J gene is TRBJ2-3, the V gene TRBV7-8; D not certain. In germline, CDR1 is SGHVS, CDR2 FQNEAQ. The CDR3 loop spans 13 amino acids. V lost 1 base to trimming and J lost 8 bases, with 10 bases between them. The CDR3 nucleotides read TGTGCCAGCAGCTTAGGGGCTGAGATTACGCAGTATTAT. Translated, it gives CASSLGAEITQYY.

Remarks on this clonotype: A read error may explain this, as a much larger clone is one base away. The rearrangement links TRBV6-5 to TRBJ1-6; no definite D call. This CDR3 is 14 amino acids long. Per germline, CDR1 MNHEY and CDR2 SVGAGI. In nucleotides, the CDR3 is TGTGCCAGCAGCCACGGGAGGCCCTATTCACCCCCCCACTTT. Its protein is CASSHGRPYSPPHF.

This clonotype was recorded at least ten times. The J gene is TRBJ1-5, the V gene TRBV6-6; 7 positions match TRBD1. The germline V gene encodes CDR1 MNHNY and CDR2 SVGAGI (reference sequence). V lost 6 bases, J lost 2 bases, and 1 base stayed unmatched. This CDR3 region has 13 residues. DNA for the CDR3: TGTGCCAGCAGCGACAGGGGCAATCAGCCCCAGCATTTT. Encoded protein: CASSDRGNQPQHF.

This clonotype occurred once. One end of the junction is discordant with germline, which a read error may explain. This sequence joins TRBV12-3 or TRBV12-4 and TRBJ2-5, with TRBD2 matching 14 bases. The CDR3 is made up of 17 amino acids. The CDR3 loop reads CASSSRLAGGLMETQYF. Here the CDR3 DNA reads TGTGCCAGCAGTTCGAGACTAGCGGGAGGGTTGATGGAGACCCAGTACTTT.

This clonotype appeared a single time. The junction departs from germline at one end; a sequencing error may be responsible. The rearrangement links TRBV5-1 to TRBJ2-5, with TRBD1 as a possible D gene (5 bases). From germline, CDR1 is SGHRS and CDR2 YFSETQ. This CDR3 has 13 residues. The CDR3: CAGSLPGRETQYF. CDR3 in DNA: TGCGCCGGCAGCTTGCCAGGGCGGGAGACCCAGTACTTC. Complete variable domain (other parts from reference TRBV5-1 and TRBJ2-5): KAGVTQTPRYLIKTRGQQVTLSCSPISGHRSVSWYQQTPGQGLQFLFEYFSETQRNKGNFPGRFSGRQFSNSRSEMNVSTLELGDSALYLCAGSLPGRETQYFGPGTRLLVL.

In the case of this clonotype: A read error may produce the germline difference seen at one junction end. The V gene is TRBV6-2 or TRBV6-3, the J gene TRBJ2-2; 7 positions agree with TRBD1. The CDR3 contains 15 residues. Germline V gene sequence: CDR1 MNHEY, CDR2 SVGEGT. The CDR3 protein is CASSYDRVETGDLLF. DNA for the CDR3: TGTGCCAGCAGTTACGACAGGGTAGAGACCGGGGATCTGTTATTT.

About this clonotype: This could be a read error, since a much larger clone is one nucleotide away. The CDR3 sequence: CASGLSFTGDTEAFF. For the CDR3, the DNA is TGTGCTAGTGGTTTGTCCTTTACTGGGGACACTGAAGCTTTCTTT. This chain connects TRBV12-5 to TRBJ1-1; no reliable D call. V gave up 2 bases and J gave up 3 bases, with 13 bases separating them. The CDR3 covers 15 residues. Germline V gene sequence: CDR1 LGHNT, CDR2 FRNRAP. Using reference TRBV12-5 and TRBJ1-1 for the parts outside the CDR3, the full variable domain is DARVTQTPRHKVTEMGQEVTMRCQPILGHNTVFWYRQTMMQGLELLAYFRNRAPLDDSGMPKDRFSAEMPDATLATLKIQPSEPRDSAVYFCASGLSFTGDTEAFFGQGTRLTVV.